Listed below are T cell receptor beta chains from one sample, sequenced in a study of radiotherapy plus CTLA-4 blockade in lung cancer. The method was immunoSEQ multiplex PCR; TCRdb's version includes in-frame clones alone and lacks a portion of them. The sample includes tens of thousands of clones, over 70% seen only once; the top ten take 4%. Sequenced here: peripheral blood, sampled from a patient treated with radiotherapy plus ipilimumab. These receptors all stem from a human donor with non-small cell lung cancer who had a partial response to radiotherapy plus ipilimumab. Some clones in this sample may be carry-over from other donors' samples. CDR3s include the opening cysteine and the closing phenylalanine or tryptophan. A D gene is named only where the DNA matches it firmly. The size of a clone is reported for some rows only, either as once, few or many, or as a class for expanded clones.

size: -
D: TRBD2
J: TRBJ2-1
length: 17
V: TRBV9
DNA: TGTGCCAGCAGCCCCCGCGGGGGGGGCGGCTCCTACAATGAGCAGTTCTTC
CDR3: CASSPRGGGGSYNEQFF

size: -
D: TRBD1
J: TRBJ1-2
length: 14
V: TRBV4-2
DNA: TGTGCCAGCAGCCTGGAGGGACAGACCTATGGCTACACCTTC
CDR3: CASSLEGQTYGYTF

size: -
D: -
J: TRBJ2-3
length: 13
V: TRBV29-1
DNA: TGCAGCTCCGGAGGGGGGGCTGGAGATACGCAGTATTTT
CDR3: CSSGGGAGDTQYF

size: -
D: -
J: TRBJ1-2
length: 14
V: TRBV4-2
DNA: TGTGCCAGCAGCCAAGCCAGGGCAGGGGATGGCTACACCTTC
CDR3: CASSQARAGDGYTF

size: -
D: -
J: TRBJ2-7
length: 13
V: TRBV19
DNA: TGTGCCAGTAGTATAGGGAGGGACTACGAGCAGTACTTC
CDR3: CASSIGRDYEQYF

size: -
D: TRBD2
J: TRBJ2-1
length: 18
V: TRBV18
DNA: TGTGCCAGCTCACCAGACAATCAAGCGGGAGTAAGATTGGGTGAGCAGTTCTTC
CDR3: CASSPDNQAGVRLGEQFF

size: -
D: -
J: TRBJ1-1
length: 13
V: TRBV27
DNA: TGTGCCAGCAGTTTGAGGATCGGCGCTGAAGCTTTCTTT
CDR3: CASSLRIGAEAFF

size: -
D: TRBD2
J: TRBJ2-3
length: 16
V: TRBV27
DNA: TGTGCCAGCAGTTTAGCGGGAGGGCCGTCGTGGGATACGCAGTATTTT
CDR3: CASSLAGGPSWDTQYF

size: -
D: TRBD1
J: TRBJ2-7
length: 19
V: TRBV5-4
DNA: TGTGCCAGCAGCACAGGGGTAAGCTCCTCATCCGCACCCGCCTACGAGCAGTACTTC
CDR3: CASSTGVSSSSAPAYEQYF

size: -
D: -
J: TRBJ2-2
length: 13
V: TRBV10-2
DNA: TGCGCCAGCAGGGGGGCAGTAACCGGGGAGCTGTTTTTT
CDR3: CASRGAVTGELFF

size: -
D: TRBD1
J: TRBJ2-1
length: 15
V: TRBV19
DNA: TGTGCCAGTATGACAGGACAGGGGGTAGAGAATGAGCAGTTCTTC
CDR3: CASMTGQGVENEQFF

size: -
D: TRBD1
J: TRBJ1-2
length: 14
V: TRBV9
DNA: TGTGCCAGCAGCGTAGACCAGGGGGCTAAGGGCTACACCTTC
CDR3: CASSVDQGAKGYTF

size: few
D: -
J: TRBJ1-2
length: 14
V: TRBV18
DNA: TGTGCCAGCTCACCACTTGCAGATAACTATGGCTACACCTTC
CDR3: CASSPLADNYGYTF

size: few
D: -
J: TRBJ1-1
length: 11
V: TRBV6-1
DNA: TGTGCCAGCCGAGGGGGCACTGAAGCTTTCTTT
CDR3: CASRGGTEAFF

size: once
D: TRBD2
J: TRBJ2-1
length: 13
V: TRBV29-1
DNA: TGCAGCGTGTATAGCGGGAGGGAGGATGAGCAGTTCTTC
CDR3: CSVYSGREDEQFF

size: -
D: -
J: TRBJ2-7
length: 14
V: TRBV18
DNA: TGTGCCAGCTCAGGATACACTACAAATTACGAGCAGTACTTC
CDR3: CASSGYTTNYEQYF

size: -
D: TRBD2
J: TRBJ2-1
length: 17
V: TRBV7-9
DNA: TGTGCCAGCAGCCCATCGACTAGCGGGGGGGGGTACAATGAGCAGTTCTTC
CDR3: CASSPSTSGGGYNEQFF

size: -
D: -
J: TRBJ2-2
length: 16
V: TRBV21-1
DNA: TGTGCCAGCAGCAAAATTCGGGTTTCCAACACCGGGGAGCTGTTTTTT
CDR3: CASSKIRVSNTGELFF

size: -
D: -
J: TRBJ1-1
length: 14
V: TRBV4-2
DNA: TGTGCCAGCAGCCAAGATGTGGGCCAGGGTGGCGCTTTCTTT
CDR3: CASSQDVGQGGAFF

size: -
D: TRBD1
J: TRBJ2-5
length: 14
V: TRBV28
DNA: TGTGCCAGCAGTTTCCCAGGGGGCCAAGAGACCCAGTACTTC
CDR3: CASSFPGGQETQYF

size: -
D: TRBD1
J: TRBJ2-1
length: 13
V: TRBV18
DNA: TGTGCCAGCTCACCCTGGGAGGACAGGGCCCCGTTCTTC
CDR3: CASSPWEDRAPFF

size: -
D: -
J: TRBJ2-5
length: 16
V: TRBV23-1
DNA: TGCGCCAGCAGAGGTATGTTCAAACAGGGTGGGGAGACCCAGTACTTC
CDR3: CASRGMFKQGGETQYF

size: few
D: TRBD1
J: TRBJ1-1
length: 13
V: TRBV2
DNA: TGTGCCAGCAGTCCAGACAGGGCGAGTGAAGCTTTCTTT
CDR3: CASSPDRASEAFF

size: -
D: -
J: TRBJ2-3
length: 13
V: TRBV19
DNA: TGTGCCAGTAGGGGGCTTAGCACAGATACGCAGTATTTT
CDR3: CASRGLSTDTQYF

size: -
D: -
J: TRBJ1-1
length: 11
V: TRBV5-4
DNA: TGTGCCAGCAGTACTGACACTGAAGCTTTCTTT
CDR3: CASSTDTEAFF

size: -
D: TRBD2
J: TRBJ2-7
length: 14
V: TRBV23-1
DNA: TGCGCCAGCAGCGAGACTAGCGGGACCTACGAGCAGTACTTC
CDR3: CASSETSGTYEQYF

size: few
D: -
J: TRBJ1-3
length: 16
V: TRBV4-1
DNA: TGCGCCAGCAGCCAAGAAGGCAGGTCGGCTGGAAACACCATATATTTT
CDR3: CASSQEGRSAGNTIYF

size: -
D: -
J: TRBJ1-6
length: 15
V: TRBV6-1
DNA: TGTGCCAGCAGTGACGGAGGAAGATATAATTCACCCCTCCACTTT
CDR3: CASSDGGRYNSPLHF

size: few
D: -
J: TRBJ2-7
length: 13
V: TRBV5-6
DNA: TGTGCCAGCAGCTTGACAGGGCCCTACGAGCAGTACTTC
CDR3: CASSLTGPYEQYF

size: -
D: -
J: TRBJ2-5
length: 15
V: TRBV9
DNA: TGTGCCAGCAGCGTAGCAGCGGGTGATGGGGAGACCCAGTACTTC
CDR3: CASSVAAGDGETQYF

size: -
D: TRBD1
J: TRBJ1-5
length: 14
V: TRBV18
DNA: TGTGCCAGCTCACCGGGACAGGACCCACAGCCCCAGCATTTT
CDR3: CASSPGQDPQPQHF

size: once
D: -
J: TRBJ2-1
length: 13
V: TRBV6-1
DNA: TGTGCCAGCAGTGGCAGGGCACTCAATGAGCAGTTCTTC
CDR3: CASSGRALNEQFF

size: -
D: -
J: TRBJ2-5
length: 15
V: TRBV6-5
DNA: TGTGCCAGCAGTTACGGCCCAGGGGTCCCAGAGACCCAGTACTTC
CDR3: CASSYGPGVPETQYF

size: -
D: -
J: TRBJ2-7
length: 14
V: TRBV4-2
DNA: TGTGCCAGCAGCCCCCGGGGGACGGGGGACGAGCAGTACTTC
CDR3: CASSPRGTGDEQYF

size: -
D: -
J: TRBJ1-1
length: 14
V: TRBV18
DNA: TGTGCCAGCTCACCCGACAGCTTAAACACTGAAGCTTTCTTT
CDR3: CASSPDSLNTEAFF

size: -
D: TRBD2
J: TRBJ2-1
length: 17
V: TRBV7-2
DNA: TGTGCCAGCAGCTTAGTAGGCTTAGCGGGGGGAAACAATGAGCAGTTCTTC
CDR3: CASSLVGLAGGNNEQFF